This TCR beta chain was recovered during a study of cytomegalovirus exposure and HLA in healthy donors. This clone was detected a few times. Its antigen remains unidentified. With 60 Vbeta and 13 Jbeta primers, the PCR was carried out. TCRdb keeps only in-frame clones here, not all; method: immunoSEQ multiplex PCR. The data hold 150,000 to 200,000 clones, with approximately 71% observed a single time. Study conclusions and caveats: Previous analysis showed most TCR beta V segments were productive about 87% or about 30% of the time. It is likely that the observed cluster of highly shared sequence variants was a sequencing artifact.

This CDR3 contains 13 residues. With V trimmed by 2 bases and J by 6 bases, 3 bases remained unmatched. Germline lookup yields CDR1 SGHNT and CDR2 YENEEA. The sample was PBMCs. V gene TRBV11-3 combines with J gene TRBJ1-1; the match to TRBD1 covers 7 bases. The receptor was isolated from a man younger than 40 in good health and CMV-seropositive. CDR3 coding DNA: TGTGCCAGCAGCTTAAACACAGGGGCTGAAGCTTTCTTT. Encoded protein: CASSLNTGAEAFF.